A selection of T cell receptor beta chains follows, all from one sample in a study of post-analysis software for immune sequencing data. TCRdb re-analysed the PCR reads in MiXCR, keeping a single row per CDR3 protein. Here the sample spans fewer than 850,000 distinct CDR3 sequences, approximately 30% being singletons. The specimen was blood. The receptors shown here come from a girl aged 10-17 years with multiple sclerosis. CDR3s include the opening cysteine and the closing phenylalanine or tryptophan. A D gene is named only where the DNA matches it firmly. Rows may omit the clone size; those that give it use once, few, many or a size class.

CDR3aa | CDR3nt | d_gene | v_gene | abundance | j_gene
CATGRWTYGYTF | TGCGCGACCGGACGTTGGACCTATGGCTACACCTTC | . | TRBV12-3/TRBV12-4 | few | TRBJ1-2
CASSPGWRANYGYTF | TGTGCCAGCAGTCCCGGATGGAGAGCTAACTATGGCTACACCTTC | . | TRBV27 | few | TRBJ1-2
CSAVNRGSKNEQFF | TGCAGCGCCGTAAACAGGGGGAGTAAAAATGAGCAGTTCTTC | TRBD1 | TRBV29-1 | few | TRBJ2-1
CASSPDSGGPTLLREQYF | TGTGCCAGCAGCCCCGACTCCGGGGGGCCGACCTTGCTTCGAGAGCAGTACTTC | . | TRBV7-2 | . | TRBJ2-7
CASSLWGRDAGDTQYF | TGTGCCAGCAGTTTATGGGGCAGGGATGCAGGCGATACGCAGTATTTT | . | TRBV28 | . | TRBJ2-3
CASSFATNTGELFF | TGTGCCAGCAGCTTCGCTACTAACACCGGGGAGCTGTTTTTT | . | TRBV7-2 | . | TRBJ2-2
CASSPADRGPNYGYTF | TGTGCCAGCAGCCCCGCGGACAGGGGACCTAACTATGGCTACACCTTC | TRBD1 | TRBV7-9 | once | TRBJ1-2
CASSPGRVDTGELFF | TGCGCCAGCAGCCCGGGACGGGTGGACACCGGGGAGCTGTTTTTT | . | TRBV5-1 | once | TRBJ2-2
CASSQDSGADTQYF | TGCGCCAGCAGCCAAGATTCCGGGGCAGATACGCAGTATTTT | . | TRBV4-3 | few | TRBJ2-3
CSVEDLGLAGGIGETQYF | TGCAGCGTTGAAGATCTTGGACTAGCGGGAGGAATAGGGGAGACCCAGTACTTC | TRBD2 | TRBV29-1 | . | TRBJ2-5
CANSGTGASPVAGWESYEQYF | TGTGCCAACTCCGGGACAGGGGCGTCCCCAGTAGCGGGATGGGAGTCCTACGAGCAGTACTTC | TRBD1 | TRBV24-1 | . | TRBJ2-7
CASSLGPEMSEQYF | TGTGCCAGCAGCTTAGGCCCGGAGATGTCCGAGCAGTACTTC | . | TRBV7-2 | few | TRBJ2-7
CSASPFNYGYTF | TGCAGTGCTAGCCCTTTCAACTATGGCTACACCTTC | . | TRBV20-1 | . | TRBJ1-2
CASSDFWRGGTDTQYF | TGTGCCAGCAGTGACTTTTGGCGGGGGGGCACAGATACGCAGTATTTT | TRBD2 | TRBV6-4 | few | TRBJ2-3
CSGNDGNQETQYF | TGCAGCGGCAATGACGGAAACCAAGAGACCCAGTACTTC | . | TRBV29-1 | . | TRBJ2-5
CASSTTGNNEQFF | TGTGCCAGCAGCACCACAGGGAACAATGAGCAGTTCTTC | . | TRBV21-1 | . | TRBJ2-1
CASSQGDSPNQPQHF | TGTGCCAGCAGCCAAGGTGACAGCCCCAATCAGCCCCAGCATTTT | . | TRBV7-2 | . | TRBJ1-5
CSARDLLTSGSIKDEQYF | TGCAGTGCTAGAGATCTTTTGACTAGCGGGAGTATTAAGGATGAGCAGTACTTC | TRBD2 | TRBV20-1 | . | TRBJ2-5
CASSLGALISYEQYF | TGTGCCAGCAGCTTAGGGGCCCTGATTTCCTACGAGCAGTACTTC | . | TRBV7-2 | . | TRBJ2-7
CSASRQGGGTEAFF | TGCAGTGCTAGTAGGCAGGGGGGAGGCACTGAAGCTTTCTTT | TRBD1 | TRBV20-1 | once | TRBJ1-1
CASSLPPGWVNYGYTF | TGTGCCAGCAGTTTACCGCCGGGATGGGTCAACTATGGCTACACCTTC | . | TRBV28 | . | TRBJ1-2
CASSLLRLETQYF | TGCGCCAGCAGCTTGTTAAGGTTGGAGACCCAGTACTTC | . | TRBV5-1 | few | TRBJ2-5
CASSGAGQGYEQYF | TGTGCCAGCAGCGGCGCGGGACAGGGATACGAGCAGTACTTC | TRBD1 | TRBV9 | few | TRBJ2-7
CASSYPRDTGSGANVLTF | TGTGCCAGCAGTTATCCGCGGGACACCGGCTCTGGGGCCAACGTCCTGACTTTC | . | TRBV6-2/TRBV6-3 | few | TRBJ2-6
CSVTGSRGEGNTIYF | TGCAGCGTTACGGGGTCGCGGGGCGAGGGAAACACCATATATTTT | . | TRBV29-1 | . | TRBJ1-3
CASSQGLAGLTGELFF | TGTGCCAGCAGCCAAGGACTAGCGGGTCTCACCGGGGAGCTGTTTTTT | TRBD2 | TRBV14 | few | TRBJ2-2
CASSYIGTGAEKLFF | TGTGCCAGCAGTTATATCGGGACAGGGGCCGAAAAACTGTTTTTT | TRBD1 | TRBV6-5 | few | TRBJ1-4
CASSSRGLAGFANTGELFF | TGTGCCAGCAGCAGCAGGGGACTAGCGGGGTTCGCGAACACCGGGGAGCTGTTTTTT | TRBD2 | TRBV7-2 | . | TRBJ2-2
CSARPGSGANVLTF | TGCAGTGCTAGACCAGGGTCTGGGGCCAACGTCCTGACTTTC | . | TRBV20-1 | few | TRBJ2-6
CASSYTTGVYGYTF | TGCGCCAGCAGCTACACTACTGGGGTATATGGCTACACCTTC | . | TRBV4-1 | many | TRBJ1-2
CASSSRGSEQFF | TGTGCCAGCAGCTCCCGAGGGAGTGAGCAGTTCTTC | . | TRBV5-8 | . | TRBJ2-1
CASSYGQDNEKLFF | TGTGCCAGCAGTTACGGGCAGGACAATGAAAAACTGTTTTTT | . | TRBV6-5 | many | TRBJ1-4
CSAREPGTIGWEQYF | TGCAGTGCTAGAGAACCCGGGACAATCGGGTGGGAGCAGTACTTC | . | TRBV20-1 | . | TRBJ2-5
CASLSGPGRDEQFF | TGTGCCAGTCTTTCGGGCCCAGGGAGGGATGAGCAGTTCTTC | TRBD2 | TRBV12-3/TRBV12-4 | many | TRBJ2-1
CATSAQPIDRGLNSPLHF | TGTGCCACCAGCGCCCAACCGATTGACAGGGGGCTTAATTCACCCCTCCACTTT | TRBD1 | TRBV24-1 | . | TRBJ1-6
CSAIRTGRDQPQHF | TGCAGTGCTATCCGGACAGGGAGGGATCAGCCCCAGCATTTT | TRBD1 | TRBV20-1 | few | TRBJ1-5
CASSQTQITGTQYF | TGTGCCAGCAGCCAAACCCAAATTACCGGGACCCAGTACTTC | . | TRBV3-1 | . | TRBJ2-5
CASRGVGDQPQHF | TGTGCCAGCAGGGGGGTCGGCGATCAGCCCCAGCATTTT | . | TRBV12-3/TRBV12-4 | . | TRBJ1-5
CASSSEQRGGTYNEQFF | TGCGCCAGCAGCTCTGAGCAGCGGGGGGGGACCTACAATGAGCAGTTCTTC | TRBD2 | TRBV5-1 | few | TRBJ2-1